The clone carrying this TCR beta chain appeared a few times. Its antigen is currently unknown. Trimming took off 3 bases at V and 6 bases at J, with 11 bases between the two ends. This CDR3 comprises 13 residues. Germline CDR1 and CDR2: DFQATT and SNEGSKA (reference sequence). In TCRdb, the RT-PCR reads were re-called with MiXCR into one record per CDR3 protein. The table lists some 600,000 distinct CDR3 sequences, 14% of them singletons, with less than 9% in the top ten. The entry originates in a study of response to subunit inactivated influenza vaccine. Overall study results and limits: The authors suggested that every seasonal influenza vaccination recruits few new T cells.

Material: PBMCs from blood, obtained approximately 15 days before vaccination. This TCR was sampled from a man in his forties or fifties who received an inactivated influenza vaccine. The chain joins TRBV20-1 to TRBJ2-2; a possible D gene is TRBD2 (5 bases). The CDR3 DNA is TGCAGTGCTAGCCCGACCGGGGCCGGGGAGCTGTTTTTT. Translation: CSASPTGAGELFF.